These T cell receptor beta chains were read from a single sample in a study of breast tumors, draining lymph nodes, adjacent tissues. MiXCR was run by TCRdb on the multiplex PCR reads, yielding one entry per CDR3 protein. The repertoire has approximately 250,000 distinct CDR3 sequences, around 35% of them found once; the top ten carry approximately 3.6%. The material sequenced was axillary lymph node tissue. These receptors were obtained from a female donor with breast cancer. Some clones in this sample may be carry-over from other donors' samples. CDR3s include the opening cysteine and the closing phenylalanine or tryptophan. Each record gives: CDR3 length, J gene, D gene, V gene, clone size, CDR3 protein, CDR3 DNA. D genes are given only for firm matches. Clone size, where shown, is once, few, many, or a class for clones that have expanded.

15,TRBJ1-6,NA,TRBV28,NA,CASRPQGTYNSPLHF,TGTGCCAGCAGGCCACAGGGTACCTATAATTCACCCCTCCACTTT
14,TRBJ2-1,NA,TRBV4-2,many,CASSQDPSLNEQFF,TGTGCCAGCAGCCAAGATCCTAGCCTCAATGAGCAGTTCTTC
14,TRBJ1-2,NA,TRBV25-1,NA,CASSGPTESYGYTF,TGTGCCAGCAGTGGACCGACAGAGAGCTATGGCTACACCTTC
15,TRBJ1-2,NA,TRBV24-1,NA,CATSQRNTPGSGYTF,TGTGCCACCAGCCAGAGGAACACCCCAGGGTCGGGCTACACCTTC
15,TRBJ2-2,NA,TRBV28,NA,CASSVDPGSTGELFF,TGTGCCAGCAGTGTGGATCCTGGGTCCACCGGGGAGCTGTTTTTT
14,TRBJ2-3,NA,TRBV15,NA,CATSNVRTTDTQYF,TGTGCCACCAGCAACGTTCGGACGACAGATACGCAGTATTTT
13,TRBJ2-3,NA,TRBV28,NA,CASIAVSTDTQYF,TGTGCCAGCATAGCGGTTAGCACAGATACGCAGTATTTT
14,TRBJ1-2,TRBD1,TRBV29-1,NA,CSARTGASNYGYTF,TGCAGCGCAAGGACAGGGGCCTCTAACTATGGCTACACCTTC
15,TRBJ2-3,TRBD2,TRBV18,many,CASSPRGGSTDTQYF,TGTGCCAGCTCACCACGCGGGGGGAGCACAGATACGCAGTATTTT
15,TRBJ1-3,NA,TRBV6-5,NA,CASSHSPGSGNTIYF,TGTGCCAGCAGTCACTCTCCAGGCTCTGGAAACACCATATATTTT
14,TRBJ2-2,NA,TRBV6-5,few,CASSHSAGPGELFF,TGTGCCAGCAGTCACTCGGCCGGTCCCGGGGAGCTGTTTTTT
15,TRBJ2-3,NA,TRBV5-1,many,CASSPGVASTDTQYF,TGCGCCAGCAGCCCGGGGGTTGCTAGCACAGATACGCAGTATTTT
16,TRBJ1-1,TRBD1,TRBV2,NA,CASSSSSGQWDTEAFF,TGTGCCAGCAGCTCGTCCTCGGGACAGTGGGACACTGAAGCTTTCTTT
15,TRBJ2-3,TRBD1,TRBV19,many,CASSYNRGPSDTQYF,TGTGCCAGTTCCTATAACAGGGGGCCGTCAGATACGCAGTATTTT
13,TRBJ2-7,NA,TRBV2,many,CASTWGLDWEQYF,TGTGCCAGCACTTGGGGGCTAGATTGGGAGCAGTACTTC
13,TRBJ2-2,TRBD2,TRBV7-6,many,CASTGRGGGELFF,TGTGCCAGCACCGGGAGGGGAGGCGGGGAGCTGTTTTTT
15,TRBJ2-3,NA,TRBV9,many,CASSVGGSFTDTQYF,TGTGCCAGCAGCGTAGGTGGGTCGTTCACAGATACGCAGTATTTT
13,TRBJ1-3,NA,TRBV7-9,few,CASSRSSGNTIYF,TGTGCCAGCAGCCGGAGCTCTGGAAACACCATATATTTT
15,TRBJ2-5,NA,TRBV7-9,many,CASSAKTPGGETQYF,TGTGCCAGCAGCGCTAAAACGCCCGGGGGAGAGACCCAGTACTTC
14,TRBJ2-7,NA,TRBV18,few,CASSPLGQNYEQYF,TGTGCCAGCTCACCACTGGGACAAAACTACGAGCAGTACTTC
14,TRBJ2-1,NA,TRBV7-7,NA,CARSGAVSWDEQFF,TGTGCTAGGTCGGGGGCCGTATCCTGGGATGAGCAGTTCTTC
17,TRBJ2-5,NA,TRBV7-3,NA,CASSLKAGRGNQETQYF,TGTGCCAGCAGCTTAAAGGCAGGCCGGGGGAACCAAGAGACCCAGTACTTC
15,TRBJ2-1,NA,TRBV9,NA,CASSVGQGADNEPFF,NA
16,TRBJ1-2,NA,TRBV19,many,CASRLGTMISAGGYTF,TGTGCCAGTAGGCTCGGGACAATGATATCGGCTGGGGGCTACACCTTC
12,TRBJ2-7,NA,TRBV20-1,NA,CSYRTVGDEQYF,TGCAGTTACCGAACAGTGGGGGACGAGCAGTACTTC
13,TRBJ2-5,NA,TRBV11-2,many,CATRNTGSETQYF,TGTGCCACCCGAAATACAGGGAGCGAGACCCAGTACTTC
13,TRBJ1-4,NA,TRBV11-3,NA,CASSVGGNEKLFF,TGTGCCAGCAGCGTAGGTGGGAATGAAAAACTGTTTTTT
15,TRBJ2-3,TRBD2,TRBV9,NA,CASSPGGRVADTQYF,TGTGCCAGCAGCCCCGGCGGGAGAGTCGCAGATACGCAGTATTTT
15,TRBJ1-2,NA,TRBV19,many,CASKKDGQSNYGYTF,TGTGCCAGTAAAAAGGACGGGCAGTCCAACTATGGCTACACCTTC
15,TRBJ2-3,NA,TRBV7-9,NA,CASSLWGAGTDTQYF,TGTGCCAGCAGCTTATGGGGGGCTGGAACAGATACGCAGTATTTT
15,TRBJ1-2,NA,TRBV24-1,NA,CATSDLIDRPYGYTF,TGTGCCACCAGTGATCTCATAGACAGGCCCTATGGCTACACCTTC
16,TRBJ2-1,NA,TRBV14,many,CASSQETILSYNEQFF,TGTGCCAGCAGCCAAGAGACAATTTTGTCCTACAATGAGCAGTTCTTC
18,TRBJ2-5,NA,TRBV2,NA,CASSERGLDGDTQETQYF,TGTGCCAGCAGTGAACGGGGACTGGATGGAGATACGCAAGAGACCCAGTACTTC
15,TRBJ2-3,TRBD2,TRBV7-2,many,CAIQTGGRGTDTQYF,TGTGCCATCCAGACCGGCGGGAGAGGCACAGATACGCAGTATTTT
16,TRBJ2-1,NA,TRBV13,many,CASSRVWRESLNEQFF,TGTGCCAGCAGCAGAGTATGGAGGGAGAGTCTCAATGAGCAGTTCTTC
16,TRBJ1-5,TRBD1,TRBV4-1,many,CASSQGFGRGNQPQHF,TGCGCCAGCAGCCAAGGCTTTGGCAGGGGGAATCAGCCCCAGCATTTT
11,TRBJ1-2,NA,TRBV29-1,NA,CSVEPGSGYTF,TGCAGCGTTGAACCAGGGTCGGGCTACACCTTC
15,TRBJ2-3,NA,TRBV12-5,few,CASGFSASSGDTQYF,TGTGCTAGTGGTTTCTCGGCGAGTTCGGGAGATACGCAGTATTTT
13,TRBJ1-4,TRBD1,TRBV29-1,NA,CSVDDRGGEKLFF,TGCAGCGTTGATGACAGGGGAGGCGAAAAACTGTTTTTT
14,TRBJ1-5,NA,TRBV19,NA,CASSMEAGLRAQHF,TGTGCCAGTAGTATGGAGGCGGGATTAAGGGCCCAGCATTTT
17,TRBJ2-1,TRBD2,TRBV7-6,many,CASSLAGAGGIINEQFF,TGTGCCAGCAGCTTAGCGGGAGCGGGAGGGATTATCAATGAGCAGTTCTTC
17,TRBJ2-1,TRBD2,TRBV15,NA,CATSSLGTSGSWDEQFF,TGTGCCACCAGCAGCTTAGGGACTAGCGGGAGTTGGGATGAGCAGTTCTTC
15,TRBJ2-1,TRBD2,TRBV19,many,CASQPSGGLYNEQFF,TGTGCCAGTCAACCTAGCGGGGGCCTCTACAATGAGCAGTTCTTC
16,TRBJ1-3,NA,TRBV4-3,many,CASSQARGQSGNTIYF,TGCGCCAGCAGCCAAGCGAGAGGACAGTCTGGAAACACCATATATTTT
17,TRBJ2-1,NA,TRBV6-5,many,CASSYSMLAGLYNEQFF,TGTGCCAGCAGTTACTCGATGTTGGCAGGGCTTTACAATGAGCAGTTCTTC
14,TRBJ2-3,TRBD2,TRBV2,many,CASSQAGRPDTQYF,TGTGCCAGCAGTCAAGCGGGAAGGCCAGATACGCAGTATTTT
13,TRBJ2-1,NA,TRBV7-9,many,CASSLWGRHEQFF,TGTGCCAGCAGCTTATGGGGGCGGCATGAGCAGTTCTTC
15,TRBJ2-2,NA,TRBV19,NA,CASSLNLGSTGELFF,TGTGCCAGTAGTCTGAACCTAGGGAGCACCGGGGAGCTGTTTTTT
13,TRBJ2-3,NA,TRBV7-2,many,CASSRPSTDTQYF,TGTGCCAGCAGCCGTCCTAGCACAGATACGCAGTATTTT
18,TRBJ2-3,NA,TRBV7-9,many,CASSRGAQSLVGADTQYF,TGTGCCAGCAGCCGAGGGGCACAAAGTCTTGTTGGGGCAGATACGCAGTATTTT
14,TRBJ1-2,NA,TRBV27,few,CASSLRSPHYGYTF,TGTGCCAGCAGTTTAAGGTCTCCGCACTATGGCTACACCTTC
13,TRBJ2-5,NA,TRBV7-8,NA,CASSLDTSQPQYF,TGTGCCAGCAGCTTAGACACCTCTCAGCCCCAGTACTTC
15,TRBJ2-7,NA,TRBV11-2,many,CASSSIQRTAYEQYF,TGTGCCAGCAGCTCCATACAGCGGACAGCCTACGAGCAGTACTTC
14,TRBJ1-5,NA,TRBV19,many,CASIGWGSYQPQHF,TGTGCCAGTATAGGGTGGGGGAGCTATCAGCCCCAGCATTTT